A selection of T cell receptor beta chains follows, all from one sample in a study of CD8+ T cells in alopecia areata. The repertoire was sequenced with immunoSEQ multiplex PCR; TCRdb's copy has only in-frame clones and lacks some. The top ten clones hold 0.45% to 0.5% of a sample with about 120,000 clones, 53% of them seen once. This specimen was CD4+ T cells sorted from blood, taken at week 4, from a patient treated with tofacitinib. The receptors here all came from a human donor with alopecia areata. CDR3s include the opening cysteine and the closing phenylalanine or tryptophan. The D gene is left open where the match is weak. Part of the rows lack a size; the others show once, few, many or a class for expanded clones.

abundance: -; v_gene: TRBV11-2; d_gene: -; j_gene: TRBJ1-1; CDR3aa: CASSSEGGNTEAFF; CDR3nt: TGTGCCAGCAGCTCAGAGGGGGGAAACACTGAAGCTTTCTTT
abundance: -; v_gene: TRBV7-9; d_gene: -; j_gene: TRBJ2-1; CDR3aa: CASSLAGSAYNEQFF; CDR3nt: TGTGCCAGCAGCCTAGCTGGGTCCGCGTACAATGAGCAGTTCTTC
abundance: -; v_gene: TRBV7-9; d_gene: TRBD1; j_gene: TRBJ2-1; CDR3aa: CASSSTGDGEQFF; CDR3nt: TGTGCCAGCAGTTCTACAGGGGACGGGGAGCAGTTCTTC
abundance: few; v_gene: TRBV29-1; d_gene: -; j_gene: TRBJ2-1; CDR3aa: CSVEDRRDGEQFF; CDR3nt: TGCAGCGTTGAAGATAGGAGGGATGGTGAGCAGTTCTTC
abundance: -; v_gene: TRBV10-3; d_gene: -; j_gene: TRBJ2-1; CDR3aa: CAISARVGHGDEQFF; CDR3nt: TGTGCCATCAGTGCGCGGGTGGGCCACGGCGACGAGCAGTTCTTC
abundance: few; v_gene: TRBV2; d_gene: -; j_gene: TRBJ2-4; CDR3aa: CASSEARELAKNIQYF; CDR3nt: TGTGCCAGCAGTGAAGCTCGGGAGCTAGCCAAAAACATTCAGTACTTC
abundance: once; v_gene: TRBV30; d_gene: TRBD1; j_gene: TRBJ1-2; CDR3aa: CAWSVRGTDYGYTF; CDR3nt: TGTGCCTGGAGTGTACGGGGGACAGACTATGGCTACACCTTC
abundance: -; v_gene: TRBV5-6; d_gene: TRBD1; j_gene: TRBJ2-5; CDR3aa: CATNLHRGQETQYF; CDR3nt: TGTGCCACCAACCTCCACAGGGGCCAAGAGACCCAGTACTTC
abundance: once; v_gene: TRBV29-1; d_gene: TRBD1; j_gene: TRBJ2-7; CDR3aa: CSVEVPGGHIYEQYF; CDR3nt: TGCAGCGTTGAAGTGCCAGGGGGACATATCTACGAGCAGTACTTC
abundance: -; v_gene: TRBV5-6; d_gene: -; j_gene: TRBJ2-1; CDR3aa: CASSFPSSYNEQFF; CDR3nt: TGTGCCAGCAGCTTCCCGAGCTCCTACAATGAGCAGTTCTTC
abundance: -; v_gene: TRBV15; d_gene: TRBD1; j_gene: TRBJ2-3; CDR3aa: CATGTGGSDTQYF; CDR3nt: TGTGCCACCGGGACAGGGGGATCAGATACGCAGTATTTT
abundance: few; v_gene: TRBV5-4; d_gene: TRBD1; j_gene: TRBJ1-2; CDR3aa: CASSRTGSNYGYTF; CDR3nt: TGTGCCAGCTCGAGGACAGGGTCAAACTATGGCTACACCTTC
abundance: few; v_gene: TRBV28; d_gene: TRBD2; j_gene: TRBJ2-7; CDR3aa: CASSSAGGGRYEQYF; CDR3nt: TGTGCCAGCAGTTCGGCGGGGGGAGGACGGTACGAGCAGTACTTC
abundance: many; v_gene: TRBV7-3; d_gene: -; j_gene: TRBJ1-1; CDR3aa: CASSLAGYGEAFF; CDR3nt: TGTGCCAGCAGCCTCGCTGGGTACGGTGAAGCTTTCTTT
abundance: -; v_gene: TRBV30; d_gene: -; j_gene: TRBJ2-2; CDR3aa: CAWSKGSSYTGELFF; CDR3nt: TGTGCCTGGAGTAAAGGAAGCTCCTACACCGGGGAGCTGTTTTTT
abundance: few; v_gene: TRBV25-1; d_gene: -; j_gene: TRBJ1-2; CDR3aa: CASSPQGFSPTF; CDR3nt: TGTGCCAGCAGTCCTCAAGGGTTCTCCCCCACCTTC
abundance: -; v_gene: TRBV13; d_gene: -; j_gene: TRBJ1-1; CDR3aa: CASSQSERLNTEAFF; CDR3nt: TGTGCCAGCAGCCAATCCGAGCGCCTGAACACTGAAGCTTTCTTT
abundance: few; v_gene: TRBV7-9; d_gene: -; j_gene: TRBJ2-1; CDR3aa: CASSLAQRYNEQFF; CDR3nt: TGTGCCAGCAGCTTAGCGCAAAGATACAATGAGCAGTTCTTC
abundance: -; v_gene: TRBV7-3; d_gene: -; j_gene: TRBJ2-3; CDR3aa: CASSLSTGSDTQYF; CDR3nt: TGTGCCAGCAGCTTAAGTACCGGTTCAGATACGCAGTATTTT
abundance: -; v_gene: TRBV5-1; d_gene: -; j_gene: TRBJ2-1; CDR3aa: CASSWGPTGDEQFF; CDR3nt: TGCGCCAGCAGCTGGGGACCCACGGGGGATGAGCAGTTCTTC
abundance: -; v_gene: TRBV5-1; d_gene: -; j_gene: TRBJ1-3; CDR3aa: CASSLVAASGNTIYF; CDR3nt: TGCGCCAGCAGCTTGGTGGCAGCCTCTGGAAACACCATATATTTT
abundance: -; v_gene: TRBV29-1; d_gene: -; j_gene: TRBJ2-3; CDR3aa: CSVPNRAELDTQYF; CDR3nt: TGCAGCGTGCCAAACAGGGCAGAATTAGATACGCAGTATTTT
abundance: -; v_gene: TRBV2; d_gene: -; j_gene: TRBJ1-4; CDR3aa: CASSEEGEKLFF; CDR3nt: TGTGCCAGCAGTGAAGAGGGCGAAAAACTGTTTTTT
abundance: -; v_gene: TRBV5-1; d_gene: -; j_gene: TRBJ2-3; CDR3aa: CASSTTDTQYF; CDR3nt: TGCGCCAGCAGCACCACAGATACGCAGTATTTT
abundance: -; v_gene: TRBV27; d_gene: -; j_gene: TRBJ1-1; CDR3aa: CASGRMNTEAFF; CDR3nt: TGTGCCAGTGGCAGGATGAACACTGAAGCTTTCTTT
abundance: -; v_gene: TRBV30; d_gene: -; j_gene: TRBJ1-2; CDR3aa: CAWSVRQLNGYTF; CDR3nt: TGTGCCTGGAGTGTACGACAGCTAAATGGCTACACCTTC
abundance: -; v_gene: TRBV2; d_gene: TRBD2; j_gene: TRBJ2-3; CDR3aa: CASSGFSGRPTSTDTQYF; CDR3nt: TGTGCCAGCAGTGGTTTTAGCGGGAGACCTACTAGCACAGATACGCAGTATTTT
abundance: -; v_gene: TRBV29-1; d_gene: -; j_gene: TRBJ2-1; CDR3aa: CSARQVLDEQFF; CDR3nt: TGCAGCGCCAGGCAGGTTTTGGATGAGCAGTTCTTC
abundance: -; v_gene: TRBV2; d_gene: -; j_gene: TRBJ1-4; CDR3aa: CASKPGNEKLFF; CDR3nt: TGTGCCAGCAAACCGGGGAATGAAAAACTGTTTTTT
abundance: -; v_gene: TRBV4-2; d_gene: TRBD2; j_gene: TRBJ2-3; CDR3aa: CASSQSLAGAARYTQYF; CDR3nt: TGTGCCAGCAGCCAATCCCTAGCGGGGGCAGCCCGATATACGCAGTATTTT
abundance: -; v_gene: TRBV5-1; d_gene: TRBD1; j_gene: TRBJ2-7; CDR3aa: CASSLGGQGHYEQYF; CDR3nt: TGCGCCAGCAGCTTGGGTGGACAGGGGCACTACGAGCAGTACTTC
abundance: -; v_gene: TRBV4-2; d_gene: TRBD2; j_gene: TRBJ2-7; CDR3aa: CASSRGPGLAGGLVFDEQYF; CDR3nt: TGTGCCAGCAGTCGAGGGCCCGGACTAGCGGGAGGGCTCGTATTCGACGAGCAGTACTTC
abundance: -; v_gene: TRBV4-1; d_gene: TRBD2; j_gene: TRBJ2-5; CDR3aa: CASRGGGLAGVVGETQYF; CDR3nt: TGCGCCAGCAGAGGTGGAGGCCTAGCGGGAGTAGTTGGGGAGACCCAGTACTTC
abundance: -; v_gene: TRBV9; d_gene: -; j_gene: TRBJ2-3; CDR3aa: CASSARGDTQYF; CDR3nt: TGTGCCAGCAGCGCCCGTGGGGATACGCAGTATTTT
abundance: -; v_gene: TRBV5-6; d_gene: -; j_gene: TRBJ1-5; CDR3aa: CASSRMNQPQHF; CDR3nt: TGTGCCAGCAGCCGAATGAATCAGCCCCAGCATTTT
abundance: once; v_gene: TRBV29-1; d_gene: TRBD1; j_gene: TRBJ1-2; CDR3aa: CSVESRDRTNYGYTF; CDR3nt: TGCAGCGTTGAATCAAGGGACAGGACCAACTATGGCTACACCTTC
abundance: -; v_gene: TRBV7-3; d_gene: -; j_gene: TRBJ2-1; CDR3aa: CASARVRTNNEQFF; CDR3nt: TGTGCCTCAGCGCGGGTCCGGACAAACAATGAGCAGTTCTTC
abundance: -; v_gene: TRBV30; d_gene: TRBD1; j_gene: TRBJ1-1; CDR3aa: CAWSRQGNTEAFF; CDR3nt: TGTGCCTGGAGTCGACAGGGGAACACTGAAGCTTTCTTT
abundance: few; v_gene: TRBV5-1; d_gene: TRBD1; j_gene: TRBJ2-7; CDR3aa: CASSSGTGGNEQYF; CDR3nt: TGCGCCAGCAGCTCCGGGACAGGGGGCAACGAGCAGTACTTC
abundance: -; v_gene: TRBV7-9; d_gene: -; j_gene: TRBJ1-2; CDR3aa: CASSLVRIDGYTF; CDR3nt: TGTGCCAGCAGCTTAGTTAGGATCGATGGCTACACCTTC
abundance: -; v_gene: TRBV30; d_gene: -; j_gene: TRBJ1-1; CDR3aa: CAWGPSRTGWNTEAFF; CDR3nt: TGTGCCTGGGGTCCCTCTCGTACCGGCTGGAACACTGAAGCTTTCTTT
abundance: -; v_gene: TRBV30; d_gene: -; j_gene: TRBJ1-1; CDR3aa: CAWSPDRPTEAFF; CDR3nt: TGTGCCTGGAGCCCAGACAGGCCCACTGAAGCTTTCTTT
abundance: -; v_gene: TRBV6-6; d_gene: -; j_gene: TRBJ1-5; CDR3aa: CASSTQIQPQHF; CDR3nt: TGTGCCAGCAGTACACAGATTCAGCCCCAGCATTTT
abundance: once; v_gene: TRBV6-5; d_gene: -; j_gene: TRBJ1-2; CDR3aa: CASSYGVRNYGYTF; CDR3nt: TGTGCCAGCAGTTACGGGGTGCGAAACTATGGCTACACCTTC
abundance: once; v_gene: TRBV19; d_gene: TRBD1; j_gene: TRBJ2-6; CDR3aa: CASMRRGLGANVLTF; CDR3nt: TGTGCCAGTATGCGCAGGGGGCTCGGGGCCAACGTCCTGACTTTC
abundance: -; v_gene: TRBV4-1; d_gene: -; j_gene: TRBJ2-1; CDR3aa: CASSPPGIKPEQFF; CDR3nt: TGCGCCAGCAGCCCCCCGGGGATCAAACCGGAGCAGTTCTTC
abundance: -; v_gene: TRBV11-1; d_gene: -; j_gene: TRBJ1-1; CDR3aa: CASSPGRANTEAFF; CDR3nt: TGTGCCAGCAGCCCCGGGAGGGCGAACACTGAAGCTTTCTTT
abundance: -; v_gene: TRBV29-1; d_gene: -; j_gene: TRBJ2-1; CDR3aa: CSVERINEQFF; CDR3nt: TGCAGCGTTGAACGAATAAATGAGCAGTTCTTC
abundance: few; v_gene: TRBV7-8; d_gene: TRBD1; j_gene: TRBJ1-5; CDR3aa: CASSSGQIYSNQPQHF; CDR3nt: TGTGCCAGCAGCTCGGGACAGATCTATAGCAATCAGCCCCAGCATTTT
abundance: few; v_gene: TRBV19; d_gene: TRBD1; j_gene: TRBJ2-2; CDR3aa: CASSMGQASRELFF; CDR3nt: TGTGCCAGTAGTATGGGACAGGCATCCAGGGAGCTGTTTTTT
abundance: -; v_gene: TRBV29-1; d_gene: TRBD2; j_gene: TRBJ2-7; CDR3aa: CSVPSGGPYEQYF; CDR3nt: TGCAGCGTTCCGAGCGGGGGTCCCTACGAGCAGTACTTC
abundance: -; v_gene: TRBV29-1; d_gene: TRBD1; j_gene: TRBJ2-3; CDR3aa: CSVDEAQGVPDTQYF; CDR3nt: TGCAGCGTTGATGAGGCACAGGGGGTTCCAGATACGCAGTATTTT
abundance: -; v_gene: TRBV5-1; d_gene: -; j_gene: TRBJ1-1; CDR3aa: CASTSQARTEAFF; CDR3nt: TGCGCCAGCACGTCCCAGGCTAGGACTGAAGCTTTCTTT
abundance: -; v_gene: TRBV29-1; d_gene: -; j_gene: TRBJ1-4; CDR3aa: CSVRMNEKLFF; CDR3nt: TGCAGCGTTCGGATGAATGAAAAACTGTTTTTT
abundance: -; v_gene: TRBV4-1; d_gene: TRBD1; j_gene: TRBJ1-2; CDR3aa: CASSQPTGGQGFYGYTF; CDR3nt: TGCGCCAGCAGCCAACCAACAGGGGGCCAGGGGTTCTATGGCTACACCTTC
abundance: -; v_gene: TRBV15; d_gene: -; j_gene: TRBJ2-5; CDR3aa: CATSRGSVTQYF; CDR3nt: TGTGCCACCAGCAGAGGCTCGGTGACCCAGTACTTC
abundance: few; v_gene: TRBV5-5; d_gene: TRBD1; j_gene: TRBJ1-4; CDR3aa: CASSKRQGGATNEKLFF; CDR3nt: TGTGCCAGCAGCAAAAGACAGGGAGGGGCAACTAATGAAAAACTGTTTTTT
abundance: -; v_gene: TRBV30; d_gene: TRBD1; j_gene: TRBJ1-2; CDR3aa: CAWSPQGARGYTF; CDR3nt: TGTGCCTGGAGTCCCCAGGGGGCGCGGGGCTACACCTTC